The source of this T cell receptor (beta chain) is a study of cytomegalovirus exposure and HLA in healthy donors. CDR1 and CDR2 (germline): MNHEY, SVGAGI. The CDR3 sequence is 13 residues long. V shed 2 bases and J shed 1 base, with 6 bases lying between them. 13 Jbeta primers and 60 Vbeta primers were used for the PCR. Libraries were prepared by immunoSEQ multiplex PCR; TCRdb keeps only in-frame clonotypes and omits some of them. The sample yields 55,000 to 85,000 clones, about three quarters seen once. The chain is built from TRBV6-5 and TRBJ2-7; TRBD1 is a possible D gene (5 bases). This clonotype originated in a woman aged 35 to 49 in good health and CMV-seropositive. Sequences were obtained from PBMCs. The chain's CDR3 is CASSYGQSYEQYF. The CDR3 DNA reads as TGTGCCAGCAGTTACGGACAATCCTACGAGCAGTACTTC.